These 29 T cell receptor beta chains originate from one sample sequenced in a study of OX40 agonist ivuxolimab in advanced cancers. Assay: immunoSEQ multiplex PCR; the TCRdb copy retains only in-frame clones and omits some. The sample consists of tens of thousands of clones, approximately 90% of them appearing once. The source was CD4+ or CD8+ T cells sorted from blood, collected in a trial of the OX40 agonist ivuxolimab. Receptors were obtained from an adult with an advanced solid tumor such as melanoma, head and neck, liver or kidney cancer.

This sequence joins TRBV15 and TRBJ2-7; TRBD2 agrees at 8 bases. The V gene end was trimmed by 5 bases and the J gene end by 4 bases; junction bases not matched to a gene: 16. The CDR3 covers 17 residues. The germline CDR1 and CDR2 sequences are LNHNV and YYDKDF (reference sequence). Here the CDR3 reads CATSARSYGGRWYEQYF. In nucleotides, the CDR3 is TGTGCCACCAGCGCCAGAAGTTACGGCGGGAGGTGGTACGAGCAGTACTTC.

The genes are TRBV28 and TRBJ1-5; 7 bases fit TRBD1. J gave up 6 bases and V 6 bases, and 11 bases lay outside the gene matches. Germline V gene data show CDR1 as MDHEN and CDR2 as SYDVKM. The CDR3 is 15 amino acids. The CDR3 nucleotides are TGTGCCAGCAGGCCTCTCCAGGGGGAGGGTCAGCCCCAGCATTTT. Protein: CASRPLQGEGQPQHF.

The rearrangement joins TRBV5-4 to TRBJ2-7; 9 bases line up with TRBD2. The CDR3 is made up of 15 amino acids. The V segment lost 5 bases and the J segment 4 bases; nucleotides outside the gene matches: 10. Per the germline V gene, CDR1 is SGHNT and CDR2 is YYREEE (reference sequence). The CDR3: CASRAGGRADYEQYF. DNA for the CDR3: TGTGCCAGCAGAGCGGGCGGGAGGGCCGATTACGAGCAGTACTTC.

CDR3 sequence: CASSVGQGSSGANVLTF. In nucleotides, the CDR3 is TGTGCCAGCAGCGTAGGACAGGGGAGCTCTGGGGCCAACGTCCTGACTTTC. The V call is TRBV9, the J call TRBJ2-6; TRBD1 aligns across 8 bases. Looked up from germline, CDR1 is SGDLS and CDR2 is YYNGEE. The V and J ends lost 0 bases and 0 bases, in that order; junction bases with no gene match: 2. CDR3 length: 17 residues.

The CDR3 spells CASSLGPRYGYTF. In DNA, the CDR3 is TGTGCCAGCAGCTTGGGCCCGCGCTATGGCTACACCTTC. The chain joins TRBV5-5 to TRBJ1-2; D remains unclear. V lost 0 bases and J lost 4, with 7 bases in between. This CDR3 contains 13 residues. The germline V gene encodes CDR1 SGHKS and CDR2 YYEKEE (reference sequence).

This clone has just a few counts. The chain employs TRBV5-1 and TRBJ1-4, with D hard to call. The ends were cut back, 0 bases at V and 0 bases at J, with 9 bases in the middle. The CDR3 sequence is 16 residues long. Germline CDR1 SGHRS, CDR2 YFSETQ. CDR3 nucleotides: TGCGCCAGCAGCTTGGATATGGCCGCAACTAATGAAAAACTGTTTTTT. Its protein product is CASSLDMAATNEKLFF.

The V gene is TRBV21-1, the J gene TRBJ1-5. TRBV21-1 is designated a pseudogene. The CDR3 is 11 residues long. For the CDR3, the DNA is TGTGCCAGCAGCAGGGATCAGCCCCAGCATTTT. Amino acid sequence: CASSRDQPQHF.

This chain joins TRBV5-1 and TRBJ1-6; a possible D gene is TRBD1 (5 bases). The CDR3 loop spans 14 amino acids. Looked up from germline, CDR1 is SGHRS and CDR2 is YFSETQ. Trimming removed 1 base at V and 8 bases at J, with 10 bases between. The CDR3 DNA follows: TGCGCCAGCAGCTTGCAGGGAACGGATTCACCCCTCCACTTT. Translating it yields CASSLQGTDSPLHF.

Concerning this clone itself: This CDR3 is also generated by other DNA sequences in the sample. V usage is TRBV15 and J usage is TRBJ1-4; tentatively, D is TRBD1 (5 bases). CDR1 LNHNV and CDR2 YYDKDF come from the germline V gene (reference sequence). The CDR3 has 16 amino acids. V gave up 0 bases and J gave up 8 bases, with 16 bases separating them. The DNA of the CDR3 is TGTGCCACCAGCAGAGATATTGAGGGGTGGGGGGAAAAACTGTTTTTT. Amino acids: CATSRDIEGWGEKLFF.

V usage is TRBV5-1 and J usage is TRBJ2-7, with TRBD1 matching 12 bases. This CDR3 has 20 residues. V gave up 3 bases and J gave up 0 bases; unmatched junction bases: 16. Germline V gene data show CDR1 as SGHRS and CDR2 as YFSETQ. The chain's CDR3 is CASSSVGRGQGAMSSYEQYF. CDR3 DNA: TGCGCCAGCAGCTCGGTCGGACGGGGACAGGGGGCGATGAGCTCCTACGAGCAGTACTTC.

V gene TRBV5-6 combines with J gene TRBJ2-7, with D possibly matching TRBD1 (5 bases). Looked up from germline, CDR1 is SGHDT and CDR2 is YYEEEE. V dropped 3 bases and J dropped 3 bases, with 16 bases sitting between them. The CDR3 has 15 residues. CDR3 sequence (DNA): TGTGCCAGCAGCTCCCCGGCAGGGAAAGTCTACGAGCAGTACTTC. Translation gives CASSSPAGKVYEQYF.

The chain is built from TRBV11-2 and TRBJ1-1; D is ambiguous. CDR3 length: 13 residues. CDR1 and CDR2 (germline): SGHAT, FQNNGV. The V end was cut by 0 bases, the J end by 10 bases, with 12 bases between. CDR3 amino acids: CASSLDPRRPAFF. As DNA, the CDR3 is TGTGCCAGCAGCTTAGATCCCAGGCGCCCAGCTTTCTTT.

The rearrangement joins TRBV9 to TRBJ2-2; D is undetermined. This CDR3 contains 14 residues. Germline CDR1 SGDLS, CDR2 YYNGEE. The ends were cut back, 0 bases at V and 5 bases at J, with 8 bases in the middle. The CDR3, as DNA: TGTGCCAGCAGCGTAGTTAGTACGACCGGGGAGCTGTTTTTT. Translating it yields CASSVVSTTGELFF.

The chain couples TRBV6-6 to TRBJ2-7; the D gene is possibly TRBD1 (7 bases). The germline CDR1 and CDR2 sequences are MNHNY and SVGAGI (reference sequence). CDR3 size: 15 residues. V dropped 6 bases and J dropped 3 bases, with 18 bases sitting between them. In nucleotides, the CDR3 is TGTGCCAGCAGCCGCGTGGGGGGACAGATCTACGAGCAGTACTTC. Its translation: CASSRVGGQIYEQYF.

The chain joins TRBV5-1 to TRBJ2-2; D gene unclear. CDR1 is SGHRS, CDR2 YFSETQ, per germline. This CDR3 spans 14 amino acids. V lost 7 bases, J lost 1 base, and 11 bases lay in between. The CDR3 spells CASVSRENTGELFF. For the CDR3, the DNA is TGCGCCAGCGTTTCTCGCGAGAACACCGGGGAGCTGTTTTTT.

DNA of the CDR3: TGTGCCACCCGGGGTAGCGGGATCGGATTGGACACCGGGGAGCTGTTTTTT. It encodes CATRGSGIGLDTGELFF. This sequence joins TRBV10-3 and TRBJ2-2; 8 bases align to TRBD2. V lost 10 bases to trimming and J lost 3 bases; unmatched junction nucleotides: 16. The CDR3 extends over 17 amino acids. Germline V lookup: CDR1 ENHRY, CDR2 SYGVKD.

The rearrangement joins TRBV7-2 to TRBJ2-1, with 13 positions matching TRBD2. This CDR3 region has 18 residues. The ends lost 8 bases at V and 5 bases at J; junction bases unmatched: 15. Germline-derived CDR1 and CDR2 are SGHTA and FQGNSA. The CDR3 region has the DNA TGTGCCAGCCTGGGGGGGGGACTAGCGGGATCGAGGGACAATGAGCAGTTCTTC. It yields the protein CASLGGGLAGSRDNEQFF.

The chain recombines TRBV4-1 with TRBJ2-3; 7 nucleotides agree with TRBD2. Germline trimming cut 0 bases from V and 0 bases from J; bases unmatched to any gene: 6. Germline V gene lookup returns CDR1 MGHRA and CDR2 YSYEKL. This CDR3 has 17 amino acids. In DNA form, the CDR3 reads TGCGCCAGCAGCCAAGATAGGGCGGGGGTTAGCACAGATACGCAGTATTTT. Protein sequence: CASSQDRAGVSTDTQYF.

The chain joins TRBV5-4 to TRBJ2-2; D might be TRBD1 or TRBD2, each matching 5 bases. Trimming removed 0 bases at V and 4 bases at J, with 13 bases between. Germline V gene lookup returns CDR1 SGHNT and CDR2 YYREEE (reference sequence). There are 16 residues in the CDR3. This CDR3 is CASSLVVRAGTGELFF. The CDR3 DNA follows: TGTGCCAGCAGCTTGGTTGTCAGGGCGGGCACCGGGGAGCTGTTTTTT.

The chain uses TRBV4-1 and TRBJ1-4; possibly TRBD1 for D (6 bases). CDR1 is MGHRA, CDR2 YSYEKL, per germline. The CDR3 loop spans 15 amino acids. V shed 4 bases and J shed 0 bases, with 9 bases lying between them. CDR3 protein: CASSPRTATNEKLFF. The CDR3 nucleotides read TGCGCCAGCAGCCCCAGGACAGCAACTAATGAAAAACTGTTTTTT.

This sequence joins TRBV7-9 and TRBJ2-7; TRBD1 matches 7 bases. The J segment lost 3 bases and the V segment lost 3 bases, leaving 11 bases of the junction unmatched. The germline CDR1 and CDR2 sequences are SEHNR and FQNEAQ (reference sequence). The length of the CDR3 is 16 residues. CDR3 coding DNA: TGTGCCAGCAGCTTCGTAGCCGGGACAGCGGTCTACGAGCAGTACTTC. Translating gives CASSFVAGTAVYEQYF.

The CDR3 region has the DNA TGTGCCAGCAGCCCGGCGAGGGGGGAAGCCGAGCAGTACTTC. This translates into CASSPARGEAEQYF. The chain recombines TRBV7-9 with TRBJ2-7; D is possibly TRBD1 or TRBD2 (6 bases each). The CDR3 is 14 amino acids. Germline V gene lookup returns CDR1 SEHNR and CDR2 FQNEAQ (reference sequence). Trimming took 5 bases from V and 6 from J, leaving 17 bases between them.

The genes are TRBV28 and TRBJ1-1; D call uncertain. Trimming stripped 1 base from V and 10 bases from J, with 13 bases between. The CDR3 loop spans 13 amino acids. Germline-derived CDR1 and CDR2 are MDHEN and SYDVKM. This chain's CDR3 is CASSLFSGRRAFF. CDR3 DNA: TGTGCCAGCAGTTTATTTTCAGGTCGACGAGCTTTCTTT.

The genes are TRBV10-1 and TRBJ2-7; D remains unclear. The V gene's germline CDR1 is WNHNN and CDR2 SYGVQD (reference sequence). V was pared by 3 bases and J by 1 base, with 10 bases between. The CDR3 is 14 amino acids. CDR3 nucleotide sequence: TGCGCCAGCAGTGATCCGGGTTCTTCCTACGAGCAGTACTTC. Encoded protein: CASSDPGSSYEQYF.

The V call is TRBV11-3, the J call TRBJ2-3, with a tentative D call TRBD1 (6 bases). This CDR3 has 15 amino acids. The V gene's germline CDR1 is SGHNT and CDR2 YENEEA. V shed 0 bases and J shed 2 bases, with 9 bases lying between them. In DNA, the CDR3 is TGTGCCAGCAGCTTAGAATCAGGGGACACAGATACGCAGTATTTT. Protein: CASSLESGDTDTQYF.

This clone showed up just once. This rearrangement joins TRBV6-1 to TRBJ1-4; D might be TRBD1 (6 bases). The length of the CDR3 is 15 residues. Germline loops: CDR1 MNHNS, CDR2 SASEGT. V was shortened by 7 bases and J by 7 bases, with 19 bases between the two germline ends. DNA for the CDR3: TGTGCCAGCAATCCGTCCGGGACACTGCTTGAAAAACTGTTTTTT. Translation gives CASNPSGTLLEKLFF.

The chain is built from TRBV2 and TRBJ2-5; maybe TRBD1 (6 bases). Trimming stripped 4 bases from V and 3 bases from J, with 9 bases between. The CDR3 length is 13 residues. Germline V gene data show CDR1 as SNHLY and CDR2 as FYNNEI. The CDR3 loop reads CASSGNREETQYF. CDR3 DNA sequence: TGTGCCAGCAGTGGGAACAGGGAAGAGACCCAGTACTTC.

The chain is built from TRBV7-9 and TRBJ2-4; 9 bases fit TRBD2. Germline CDR1 SEHNR, CDR2 FQNEAQ (reference sequence). This CDR3 has 18 amino acids. V lost 5 bases and J lost 3; bases outside the gene matches: 14. CDR3 sequence: CASSARLAAPRVKNIQYF. The CDR3 nucleotides are TGTGCCAGCAGCGCCCGACTAGCGGCCCCTCGGGTCAAAAACATTCAGTACTTC. Looking up the rest from reference TRBV7-9 and TRBJ2-4 gives the full variable domain: DTGVSQNPRHKITKRGQNVTFRCDPISEHNRLYWYRQTLGQGPEFLTYFQNEAQLEKSRLLSDRFSAERPKGSFSTLEIQRTEQGDSAMYLCASSARLAAPRVKNIQYFGAGTRLSVL.

The chain joins TRBV5-8 to TRBJ2-4; D perhaps matches TRBD1 (6 bases). Between the trimmed V and J ends, which lost 5 bases and 7 bases, there was a span of 13 bases. Germline loops: CDR1 SGHTS, CDR2 YDEGEE. The CDR3 is 13 residues long. The CDR3 reads CASRLTGFNIQYF. CDR3 nucleotide sequence: TGTGCCAGCAGACTAACAGGGTTCAACATTCAGTACTTC.